This T cell receptor beta chain is from a study of cytomegalovirus exposure and HLA in healthy donors. Amplification used 60 Vbeta primers and 13 Jbeta primers. Sequenced by immunoSEQ multiplex PCR; TCRdb stores in-frame clones only, minus some. The repertoire holds some 110,000 clones, with around 80% as singletons. With V trimmed by 3 bases and J by 10 bases, 6 bases remained unmatched. Germline lookup yields CDR1 SGHTA and CDR2 FQGNSA. This CDR3 has 14 amino acids. Sequencing was performed on PBMCs. This receptor was obtained from a woman younger than 45 in good health and CMV-seronegative. The chain joins TRBV7-2 to TRBJ1-6, with TRBD1 matching over 7 bases. CDR3 bases: TGTGCCAGCAGCTTTGGGCAGGGGGGCTCACCCCTCCACTTT. This encodes CASSFGQGGSPLHF.